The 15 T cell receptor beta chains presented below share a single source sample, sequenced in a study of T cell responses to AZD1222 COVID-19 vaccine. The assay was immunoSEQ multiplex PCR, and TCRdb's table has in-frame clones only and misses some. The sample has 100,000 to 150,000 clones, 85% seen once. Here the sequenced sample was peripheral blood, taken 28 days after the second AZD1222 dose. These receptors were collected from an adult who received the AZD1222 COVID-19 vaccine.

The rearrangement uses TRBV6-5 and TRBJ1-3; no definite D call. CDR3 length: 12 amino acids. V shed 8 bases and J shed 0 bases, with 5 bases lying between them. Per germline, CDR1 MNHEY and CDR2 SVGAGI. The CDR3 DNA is TGTGCCAGCTGGGGCTCTGGAAACACCATATATTTT. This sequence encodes CASWGSGNTIYF.

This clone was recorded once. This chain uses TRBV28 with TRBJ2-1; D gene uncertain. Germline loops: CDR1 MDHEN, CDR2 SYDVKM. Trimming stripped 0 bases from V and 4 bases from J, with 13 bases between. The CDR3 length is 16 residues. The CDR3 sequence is CASSLWGRGPYNEQFF. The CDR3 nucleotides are TGTGCCAGCAGTTTATGGGGCAGAGGACCTTACAATGAGCAGTTCTTC.

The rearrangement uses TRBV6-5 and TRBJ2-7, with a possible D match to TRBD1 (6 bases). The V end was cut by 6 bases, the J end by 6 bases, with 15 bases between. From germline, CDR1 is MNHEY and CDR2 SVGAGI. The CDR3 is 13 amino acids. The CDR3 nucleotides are TGTGCCAGCAGAACGGGACAACCGGGCGAGCAGTACTTC. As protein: CASRTGQPGEQYF.

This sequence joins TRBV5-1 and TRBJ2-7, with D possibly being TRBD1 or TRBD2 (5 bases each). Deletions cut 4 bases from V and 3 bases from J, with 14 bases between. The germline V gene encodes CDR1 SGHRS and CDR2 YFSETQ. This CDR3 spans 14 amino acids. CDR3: CASSHSQGDYEQYF. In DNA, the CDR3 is TGCGCCAGCAGCCACTCTCAGGGAGACTACGAGCAGTACTTC.

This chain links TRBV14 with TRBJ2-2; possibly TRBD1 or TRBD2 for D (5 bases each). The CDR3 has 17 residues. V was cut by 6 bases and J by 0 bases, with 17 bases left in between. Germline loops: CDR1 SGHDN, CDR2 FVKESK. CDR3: CASSRLRGASNTGELFF. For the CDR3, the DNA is TGTGCCAGCAGTAGGTTGAGGGGAGCCTCGAACACCGGGGAGCTGTTTTTT.

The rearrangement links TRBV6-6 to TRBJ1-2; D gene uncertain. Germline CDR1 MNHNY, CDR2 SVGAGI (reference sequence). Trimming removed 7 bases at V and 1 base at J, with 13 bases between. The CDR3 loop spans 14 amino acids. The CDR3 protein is CASIRGTLNYGYTF. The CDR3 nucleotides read TGTGCCAGCATCCGGGGAACTCTTAACTATGGCTACACCTTC.

The CDR3 is CASRGNLASYNEQFF. The DNA for the CDR3 is TGTGCCAGCAGGGGTAATTTGGCGTCCTACAATGAGCAGTTCTTC. V and J are TRBV27 and TRBJ2-1, with unresolved D. CDR3 size: 15 residues. V lost 6 bases and J 1 base, leaving 13 bases between the germline ends. Germline V lookup: CDR1 MNHEY, CDR2 SMNVEV (reference sequence).

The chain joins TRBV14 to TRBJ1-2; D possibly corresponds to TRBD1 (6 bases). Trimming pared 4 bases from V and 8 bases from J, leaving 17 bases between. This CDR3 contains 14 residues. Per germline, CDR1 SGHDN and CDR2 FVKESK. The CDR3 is CASSLQGTLGGYTF. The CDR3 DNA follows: TGTGCCAGCAGCCTACAGGGAACTCTAGGGGGCTACACCTTC.

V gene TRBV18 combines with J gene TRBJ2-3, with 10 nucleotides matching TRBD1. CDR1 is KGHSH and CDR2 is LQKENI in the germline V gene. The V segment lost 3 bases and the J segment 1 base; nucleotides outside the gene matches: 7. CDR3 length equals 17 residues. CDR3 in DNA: TGTGCCAGCTCACCTGCGACAGGGGGCGCGGGCACAGATACGCAGTATTTT. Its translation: CASSPATGGAGTDTQYF.

CDR3 DNA: TGTGCCAGCAGCTTGGCCGTGTCAGGTGTAGCCTACGAGCAGTACTTC. As protein: CASSLAVSGVAYEQYF. The J gene is TRBJ2-7, the V gene TRBV5-5; unclear D gene. In germline, CDR1 is SGHKS, CDR2 YYEKEE (reference sequence). V was pared by 0 bases and J by 2 bases, with 15 bases between. The CDR3 runs to 16 residues. Drawing the rest from reference TRBV5-5 and TRBJ2-7, the complete variable domain is DAGVTQSPTHLIKTRGQQVTLRCSPISGHKSVSWYQQVLGQGPQFIFQYYEKEERGRGNFPDRFSARQFPNYSSELNVNALLLGDSALYLCASSLAVSGVAYEQYFGPGTRLTVT.

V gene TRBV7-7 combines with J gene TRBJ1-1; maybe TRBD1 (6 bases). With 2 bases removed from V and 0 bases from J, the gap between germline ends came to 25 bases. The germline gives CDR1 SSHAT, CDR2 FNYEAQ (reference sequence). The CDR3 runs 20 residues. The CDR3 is CASSLNIARQAILMNTEAFF. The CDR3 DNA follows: TGTGCCAGCAGCTTAAATATAGCCAGACAGGCGATCCTCATGAACACTGAAGCTTTCTTT.

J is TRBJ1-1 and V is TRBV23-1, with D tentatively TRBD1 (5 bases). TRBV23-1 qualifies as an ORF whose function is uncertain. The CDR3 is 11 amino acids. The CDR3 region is CTGLECTEAFF. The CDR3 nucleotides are TGCACGGGGCTGGAGTGCACTGAAGCTTTCTTT.

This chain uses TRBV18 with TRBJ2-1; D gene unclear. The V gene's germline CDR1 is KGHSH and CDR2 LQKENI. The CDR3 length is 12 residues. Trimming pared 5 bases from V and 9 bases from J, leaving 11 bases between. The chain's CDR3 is CASSTLLSEQFF. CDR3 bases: TGTGCCAGCTCAACACTTTTGAGTGAGCAGTTCTTC.

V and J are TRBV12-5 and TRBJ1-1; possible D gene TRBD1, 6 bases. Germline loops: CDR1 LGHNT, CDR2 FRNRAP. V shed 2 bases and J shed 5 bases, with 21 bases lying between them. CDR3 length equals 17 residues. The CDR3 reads CASGLPLRGGAWTEAFF. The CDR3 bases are TGTGCTAGTGGTTTGCCCCTGAGGGGGGGGGCGTGGACTGAAGCTTTCTTT.

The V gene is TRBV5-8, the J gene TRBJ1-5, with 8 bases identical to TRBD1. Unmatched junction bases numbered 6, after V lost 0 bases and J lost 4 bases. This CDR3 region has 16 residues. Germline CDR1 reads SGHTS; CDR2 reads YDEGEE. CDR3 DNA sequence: TGTGCCAGCAGCTTGGGGTACAGGGGGTTTAATCAGCCCCAGCATTTT. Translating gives CASSLGYRGFNQPQHF. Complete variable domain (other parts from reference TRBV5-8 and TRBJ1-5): EAGVTQSPTHLIKTRGQQATLRCSPISGHTSVYWYQQALGLGLQFLLWYDEGEERNRGNFPPRFSGRQFPNYSSELNVNALELEDSALYLCASSLGYRGFNQPQHFGDGTRLSIL.